This TCR beta chain was sequenced for a study of blood T cell repertoires in COVID-19. Whole-study context: In each case, the material was cDNA or gDNA derived from T cells, B-cell-depleted T cells, or PBMCs.

Enrollees, about 18 to 95 years old, lived in about two dozen US areas. From germline, CDR1 is KGHSH and CDR2 LQKENI. This CDR3 contains 13 residues. The V gene lost 6 bases and the J gene lost 3 bases, with 12 bases spanning the gap. Sequenced by immunoSEQ multiplex PCR; TCRdb stores in-frame clones only, minus some. The repertoire holds 250,000 to 300,000 clones, with around nine tenths as singletons. The sequence was obtained from a woman aged 60-70 years who had recovered from COVID-19. The chain links TRBV18 to TRBJ2-7; no clear D gene. Sequenced: PBMCs or T cells enriched from blood (not recorded which). The DNA of the CDR3 is TGTGCCAGCTCCTACGTGCGGAACTACGAGCAGTACTTC. The encoded protein is CASSYVRNYEQYF.